Each of the 14 T cell receptor beta chains below was sequenced from the same sample in a study of blood T cell repertoires in COVID-19. Libraries were prepared by immunoSEQ multiplex PCR; TCRdb keeps only in-frame clonotypes and omits some of them. The table has about 120,000 clones, about 79% seen once. Sequencing was carried out using peripheral blood. The source of these receptors is a woman older than 75 with acute or convalescent COVID-19.

The V and J genes are TRBV9 and TRBJ2-1; 11 positions agree with TRBD2. Germline V gene lookup returns CDR1 SGDLS and CDR2 YYNGEE. The CDR3 spans 16 residues. V shed 2 bases and J 5 bases; nucleotides not matched to a gene: 6. CDR3 residues: CASSVLAGGLHNEQFF. The CDR3 DNA sequence: TGTGCCAGCAGCGTGTTAGCGGGGGGGCTGCACAATGAGCAGTTCTTC.

This clone was detected only once. The chain is built from TRBV9 and TRBJ2-3, with 7 bases identical to TRBD2. In germline, CDR1 is SGDLS, CDR2 YYNGEE. Trimming took 4 bases from V and 1 from J; bases not matched to a gene: 9. There are 16 residues in the CDR3. In DNA form, the CDR3 reads TGTGCCAGCAGCCCCCTCTTGGGAGGGGGCACAGATACGCAGTATTTT. Translating gives CASSPLLGGGTDTQYF. Together with reference TRBV9 and TRBJ2-3, the CDR3 gives the full variable domain: DSGVTQTPKHLITATGQRVTLRCSPRSGDLSVYWYQQSLDQGLQFLIQYYNGEERAKGNILERFSAQQFPDLHSELNLSSLELGDSALYFCASSPLLGGGTDTQYFGPGTRLTVL.

The chain recombines TRBV5-1 with TRBJ2-7; TRBD1 matches at 7 bases. The trim removed 4 bases at V and 0 bases at J, leaving 19 bases unmatched. Germline CDR1 SGHRS, CDR2 YFSETQ. The CDR3 runs to 19 residues. The CDR3: CASSIPTGKPVLSSYEQYF. The CDR3 coding sequence is TGCGCCAGCAGCATACCGACAGGGAAACCCGTTCTTAGCTCCTACGAGCAGTACTTC.

This rearrangement joins TRBV6-1 to TRBJ1-2; 8 bases fit TRBD1. Germline CDR1 is MNHNS and CDR2 is SASEGT. The V gene end was trimmed by 6 bases and the J gene end by 7 bases; junction bases not matched to a gene: 7. The CDR3 covers 13 residues. In DNA form, the CDR3 reads TGTGCCAGCAGCACAGGGGGGGAAAGTGGCTACACCTTC. This encodes CASSTGGESGYTF.

The gene calls are TRBV4-1 and TRBJ1-2; D possibly corresponds to TRBD1 (6 bases). Trimming shortened V by 8 bases and J by 2 bases, and 18 bases separated the two germline ends. This CDR3 is built from 15 residues. Germline V gene sequence: CDR1 MGHRA, CDR2 YSYEKL. The CDR3 DNA reads TGCGCCAGCCGTCGACCGGACAGTTCCAACTATGGCTACACCTTC. This gives the protein CASRRPDSSNYGYTF.

The V call is TRBV19, the J call TRBJ2-3, with 8 bases matching TRBD1. The CDR3 is made up of 15 amino acids. The V gene's germline CDR1 is LNHDA and CDR2 SQIVND (reference sequence). V lost 1 base and J lost 5; bases outside the gene matches: 5. CDR3 nucleotide sequence: TGTGCCAGTAGTATAGCGGCAGGGGGCAAAGATACGCAGTATTTT. This translates into CASSIAAGGKDTQYF.

The V call is TRBV4-3, the J call TRBJ2-3, with D maybe TRBD2 (7 bases). The CDR3 sequence is 19 residues long. CDR1 is LGHNA and CDR2 is YSLEER in the germline V gene. With 1 base removed from V and 2 bases from J, the gap between germline ends came to 22 bases. Here the CDR3 reads CASSQVGRGLAGATDTQYF. The CDR3 bases are TGCGCCAGCAGCCAAGTAGGTAGGGGCCTCGCGGGGGCCACAGATACGCAGTATTTT.

This sequence joins TRBV2 and TRBJ1-1; the match to TRBD1 covers 8 bases. Germline lookup yields CDR1 SNHLY and CDR2 FYNNEI. V dropped 3 bases and J dropped 0; count of bases not matched to a gene: 3. The CDR3 has 15 residues. CDR3 in amino acids: CASSDDRGLNTEAFF. The CDR3 DNA is TGTGCCAGCAGTGATGACAGGGGATTGAACACTGAAGCTTTCTTT.

The chain combines TRBV19 with TRBJ2-2, with 7 nucleotides matching TRBD2. The junction had 11 bases not matched to a gene; V was cut back by 6 bases and J by 7 bases. This CDR3 has 15 residues. The V gene's germline CDR1 is LNHDA and CDR2 SQIVND (reference sequence). The CDR3 nucleotides read TGTGCCAGTAGCCTCGAAGCTAGCGGAGGCGGGGAGCTGTTTTTT. It yields the protein CASSLEASGGGELFF.

The rearrangement joins TRBV19 to TRBJ1-2, with 7 bases that match TRBD1. Germline CDR1 and CDR2: LNHDA and SQIVND (reference sequence). The CDR3 consists of 15 residues. The junction had 8 bases not matched to a gene; V was cut back by 6 bases and J by 1 base. CDR3 region: CASRPRDRYNYGYTF. CDR3 sequence (DNA): TGTGCCAGTAGGCCCCGGGACAGATATAACTATGGCTACACCTTC.

The gene calls are TRBV29-1 and TRBJ2-4; the match to TRBD2 covers 13 bases. The CDR3 covers 14 residues. The J segment lost 9 bases and the V segment lost 6 bases, leaving 8 bases of the junction unmatched. Germline assignment: CDR1 SQVTM and CDR2 ANQGSEA. CDR3 amino acids: CSVATSGGAGIQYF. The DNA for the CDR3 is TGCAGCGTCGCAACTAGCGGGGGGGCGGGCATTCAGTACTTC.

This clone was counted a few times. The chain links TRBV2 to TRBJ2-3; maybe TRBD2 (5 bases). From germline, CDR1 is SNHLY and CDR2 FYNNEI. Trimming removed 1 base from V and 2 bases from J, with 10 bases in between. The CDR3 is 15 amino acids. The CDR3 region has the DNA TGTGCCAGCAGTGAAGGAAGCGGATACACAGATACGCAGTATTTT. Translated: CASSEGSGYTDTQYF.

The chain has TRBV5-5 and TRBJ2-5; TRBD2 matches at 13 bases. The CDR3 contains 16 residues. V trimming: 4 bases; J trimming: 4 bases; junction bases outside the gene matches: 7. Per germline, CDR1 SGHKS and CDR2 YYEKEE (reference sequence). DNA for the CDR3: TGTGCCAGCAGCCTATGGACTAGCGGGAGTAGAGAGACCCAGTACTTC. This translates into CASSLWTSGSRETQYF.

This clone appeared once. The rearrangement joins TRBV4-3 to TRBJ1-1, with 12 bases aligning to TRBD1. There are 20 residues in the CDR3. V dropped 0 bases and J dropped 4; count of bases not matched to a gene: 15. Per germline, CDR1 LGHNA and CDR2 YSLEER. DNA for the CDR3: TGCGCCAGCAGCCAAGAATGGGCTACTGGGACAGGGGGCTTAGGCACTGAAGCTTTCTTT. Protein product: CASSQEWATGTGGLGTEAFF.